These 15 T cell receptor beta chains were all obtained from the same sample, sequenced in a study of blood T cell repertoires in COVID-19. Clones were read by immunoSEQ multiplex PCR, and TCRdb kept only the in-frame ones, dropping some. The sample comprises about 88,000 clones, about 90% of which are singletons, and 1.8% rests with the top ten. What was sequenced was peripheral blood. The source is a human donor with active COVID-19. The donor label of this sample is uncertain.

V is TRBV2 and J is TRBJ1-5; D call uncertain. Germline CDR1 reads SNHLY; CDR2 reads FYNNEI. V lost 6 bases, J lost 0 bases, and 12 bases lay in between. The length of the CDR3 is 15 residues. The CDR3 DNA follows: TGTGCCAGCAGCGTAACGGGGAATAGCAATCAGCCCCAGCATTTT. It translates to CASSVTGNSNQPQHF.

The genes are TRBV5-1 and TRBJ2-2; TRBD2 is a possible D gene (5 bases). Trimming stripped 1 base from V and 6 bases from J, with 10 bases between. Germline V gene data show CDR1 as SGHRS and CDR2 as YFSETQ. This CDR3 spans 14 amino acids. The CDR3 DNA is TGCGCCAGCAGCTTGTATCGGGAAGCCGGGGAGCTGTTTTTT. Translation: CASSLYREAGELFF.

The chain is built from TRBV5-1 and TRBJ2-2, with 9 bases that match TRBD1. With 5 bases clipped from V and 5 bases from J, the junction kept 10 bases outside the gene matches. The CDR3 length is 16 residues. CDR1 is SGHRS and CDR2 is YFSETQ in the germline V gene. This CDR3 reads CASRPPGTGLTGELFF. The DNA of the CDR3 is TGCGCCAGCAGGCCGCCCGGGACAGGGTTGACCGGGGAGCTGTTTTTT.

In nucleotides, the CDR3 is TGTGCCAGCTCACAATCAGACAGGGGATCTGGAAACACCATATATTTT. Protein product: CASSQSDRGSGNTIYF. The chain uses TRBV18 and TRBJ1-3; 8 bases are shared with TRBD1. The CDR3 is 16 residues long. CDR1 and CDR2 (germline): KGHSH, LQKENI. Losses at the gene ends were 4 bases for V and 1 base for J; bases not matched to a gene: 6.

The rearrangement uses TRBV5-1 and TRBJ1-5, with 7 bases identical to TRBD1. The germline CDR1 and CDR2 sequences are SGHRS and YFSETQ. The CDR3 consists of 14 residues. V dropped 4 bases and J dropped 5; count of bases not matched to a gene: 6. This CDR3 is CASSPTGSDQPQHF. The CDR3 nucleotides are TGCGCCAGCAGCCCGACAGGGTCGGATCAGCCCCAGCATTTT.

This sequence joins TRBV27 and TRBJ1-2; 9 nucleotides match TRBD1. V lost 6 bases, J lost 6 bases, and 5 bases stayed unmatched. This CDR3 contains 13 residues. The germline V gene encodes CDR1 MNHEY and CDR2 SMNVEV (reference sequence). The CDR3 DNA sequence: TGTGCCAGCAGAACCGGGACAGGGCATGGCTACACCTTC. This translates into CASRTGTGHGYTF.

The chain uses TRBV2 and TRBJ1-3; D possibly corresponds to TRBD1 (5 bases). The germline CDR1 and CDR2 sequences are SNHLY and FYNNEI. The CDR3 has 20 residues. Deletions cut 8 bases from V and 3 bases from J, with 32 bases between. CDR3 protein: CASQQHGPSSILGLGNTIYF. DNA for the CDR3: TGTGCCAGCCAACAACACGGCCCATCGAGTATATTGGGACTTGGAAACACCATATATTTT.

This clone was observed once. The chain uses TRBV7-9 and TRBJ1-3, with D perhaps TRBD1 (6 bases). The germline CDR1 and CDR2 sequences are SEHNR and FQNEAQ (reference sequence). This CDR3 is built from 15 residues. V dropped 5 bases and J dropped 8 bases, with 19 bases sitting between them. The CDR3 bases are TGTGCCAGCAGCGAGGACAGATTCTGGGCAGACACCATATATTTT. The encoded protein is CASSEDRFWADTIYF.

This clone has only a few counts. J is TRBJ1-3 and V is TRBV29-1; TRBD1 matches at 9 bases. With 8 bases clipped from V and 1 base from J, the junction kept 9 bases outside the gene matches. CDR3 length: 15 amino acids. Germline V CDR1 and CDR2: SQVTM, ANQGSEA. Here the CDR3 DNA reads TGCAGCCCTGTGACAGGGGGTTCTTCTGGAAACACCATATATTTT. Residues: CSPVTGGSSGNTIYF.

This clone has only one observation. CDR3 region: CASSEYETGLQETQYF. For the CDR3, the DNA is TGTGCCAGCAGTGAGTATGAAACGGGACTACAAGAGACCCAGTACTTC. The chain carries TRBV6-1 and TRBJ2-5, with 7 bases aligning to TRBD2. Germline lookup yields CDR1 MNHNS and CDR2 SASEGT. With V trimmed by 3 bases and J by 2 bases, 9 bases remained unmatched. This CDR3 spans 16 amino acids.

The chain has TRBV10-3 and TRBJ2-6; 11 nucleotides agree with TRBD1. This CDR3 is built from 20 residues. Germline V lookup: CDR1 ENHRY, CDR2 SYGVKD. V lost 1 base to trimming and J lost 3 bases; unmatched junction nucleotides: 11. CDR3 nucleotide sequence: TGTGCCATCAGTGAGTACCCAGGACAGGGGGCTGCGGTTGGGGCCAACGTCCTGACTTTC. Amino acids: CAISEYPGQGAAVGANVLTF.

The chain carries TRBV3-1 (or the pseudogene TRBV3-2) and TRBJ2-1; TRBD2 aligns across 13 bases. Germline CDR1 reads LGHDT; CDR2 reads YNNKEL (reference sequence). With 4 bases clipped from V and 4 bases from J, the junction kept 7 bases outside the gene matches. The CDR3 has 17 amino acids. CDR3 DNA sequence: TGTGCCAGCAGCCCACAACTACTAGCGGGGGGGTACAATGAGCAGTTCTTC. This sequence encodes CASSPQLLAGGYNEQFF.

In this sample, this clone turned up a few times. The V and J genes are TRBV4-1 and TRBJ2-7; 10 bases align to TRBD1. The CDR3 loop spans 14 amino acids. Germline V gives CDR1 MGHRA, CDR2 YSYEKL. The J segment lost 6 bases and the V segment lost 4 bases, leaving 6 bases of the junction unmatched. CDR3 amino acids: CASSPLGQGIEQYF. CDR3 coding DNA: TGCGCCAGCAGCCCCCTGGGACAGGGGATCGAGCAGTACTTC.

This clone was observed a few times. J is TRBJ2-1 and V is TRBV4-2; no firm D call. Germline V gene lookup returns CDR1 LGHNA and CDR2 YNFKEQ. The ends were cut back, 2 bases at V and 2 bases at J, with 4 bases in the middle. This CDR3 is 13 amino acids long. CDR3 bases: TGTGCCAGCAGCCAAACAGCCTACAATGAGCAGTTCTTC. Translation: CASSQTAYNEQFF.

This chain joins TRBV4-2 and TRBJ2-6, with a tentative D call TRBD2 (5 bases). The CDR3 runs to 19 residues. Trimming left V 0 bases short and J 4 bases short, with 19 bases between. CDR1 and CDR2 (germline): LGHNA, YNFKEQ. The chain's CDR3 is CASSQDPGSGVDGANVLTF. The CDR3 nucleotides are TGTGCCAGCAGCCAAGATCCGGGGTCAGGTGTTGACGGGGCCAACGTCCTGACTTTC.